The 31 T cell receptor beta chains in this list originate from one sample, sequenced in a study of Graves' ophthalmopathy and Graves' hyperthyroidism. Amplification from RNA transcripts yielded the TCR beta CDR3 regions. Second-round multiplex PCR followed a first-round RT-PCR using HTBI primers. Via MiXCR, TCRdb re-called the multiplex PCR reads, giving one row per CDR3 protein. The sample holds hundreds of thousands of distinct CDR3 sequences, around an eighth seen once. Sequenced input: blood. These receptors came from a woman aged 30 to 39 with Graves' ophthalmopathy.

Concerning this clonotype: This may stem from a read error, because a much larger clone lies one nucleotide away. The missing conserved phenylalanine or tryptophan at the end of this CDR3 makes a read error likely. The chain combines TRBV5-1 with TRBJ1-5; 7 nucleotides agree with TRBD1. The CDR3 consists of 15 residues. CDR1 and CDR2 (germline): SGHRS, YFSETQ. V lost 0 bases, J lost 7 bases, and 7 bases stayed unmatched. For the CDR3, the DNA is TGCGCCAGCAGCTTGGGACAGGGAGGAGGGCAGCCCCAGCATGTT. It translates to CASSLGQGGGQPQHV.

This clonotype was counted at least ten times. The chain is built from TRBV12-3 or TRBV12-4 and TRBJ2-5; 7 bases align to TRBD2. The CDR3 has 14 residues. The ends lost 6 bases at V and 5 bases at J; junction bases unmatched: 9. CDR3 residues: CASRIAGLEETQYF. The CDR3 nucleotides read TGTGCCAGCAGAATAGCGGGTTTGGAGGAGACCCAGTACTTC.

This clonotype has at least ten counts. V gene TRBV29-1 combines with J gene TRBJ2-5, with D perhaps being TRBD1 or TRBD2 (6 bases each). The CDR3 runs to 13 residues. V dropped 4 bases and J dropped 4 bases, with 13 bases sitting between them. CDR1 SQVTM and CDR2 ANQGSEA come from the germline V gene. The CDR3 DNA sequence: TGCAGCGTTGTCCCCGGGGGCAGAGAGACCCAGTACTTC. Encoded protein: CSVVPGGRETQYF.

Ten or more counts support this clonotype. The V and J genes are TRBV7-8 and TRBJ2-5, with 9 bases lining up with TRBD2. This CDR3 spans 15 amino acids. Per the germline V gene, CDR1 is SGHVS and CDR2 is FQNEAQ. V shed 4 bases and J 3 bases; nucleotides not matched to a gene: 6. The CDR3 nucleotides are TGTGCCAGCAGCTATACAATAGCGGGGGAAGAGACCCAGTACTTC. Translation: CASSYTIAGEETQYF.

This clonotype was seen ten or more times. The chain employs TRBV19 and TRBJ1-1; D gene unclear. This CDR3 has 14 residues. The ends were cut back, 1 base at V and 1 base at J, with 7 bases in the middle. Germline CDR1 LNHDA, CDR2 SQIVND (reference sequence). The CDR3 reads CASSIGNWNTEAFF. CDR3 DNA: TGTGCCAGTAGTATAGGAAACTGGAACACTGAAGCTTTCTTT.

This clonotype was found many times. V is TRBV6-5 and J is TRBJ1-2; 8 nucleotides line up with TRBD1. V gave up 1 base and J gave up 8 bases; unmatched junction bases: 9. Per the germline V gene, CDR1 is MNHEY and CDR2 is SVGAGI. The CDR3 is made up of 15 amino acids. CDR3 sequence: CASSYFRTGLGGYTF. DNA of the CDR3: TGTGCCAGCAGTTACTTTAGGACAGGGCTAGGAGGCTACACCTTC.

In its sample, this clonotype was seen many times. CDR3 DNA: TGTGCCAGCAGTGAAATCGGGACAGGGTCCTACGAGCAGTACTTC. As protein: CASSEIGTGSYEQYF. V gene TRBV2 combines with J gene TRBJ2-7; TRBD1 matches 9 bases. Trimming cost V 2 bases and J 1 base; bases outside gene matches: 3. The CDR3 extends over 15 amino acids. CDR1 SNHLY and CDR2 FYNNEI come from the germline V gene.

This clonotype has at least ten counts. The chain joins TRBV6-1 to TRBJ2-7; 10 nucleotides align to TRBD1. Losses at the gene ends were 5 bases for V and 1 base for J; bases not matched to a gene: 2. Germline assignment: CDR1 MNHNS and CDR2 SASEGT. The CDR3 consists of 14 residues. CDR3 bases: TGTGCCAGCAGTCAGGACAGGGGGTCCTACGAGCAGTACTTC. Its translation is CASSQDRGSYEQYF.

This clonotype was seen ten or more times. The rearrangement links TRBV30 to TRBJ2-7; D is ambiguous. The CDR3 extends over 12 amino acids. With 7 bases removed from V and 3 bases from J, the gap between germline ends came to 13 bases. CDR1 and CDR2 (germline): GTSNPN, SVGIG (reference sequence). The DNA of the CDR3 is TGTGCCTTTGACCTGGTCGACTACGAGCAGTACTTC. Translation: CAFDLVDYEQYF.

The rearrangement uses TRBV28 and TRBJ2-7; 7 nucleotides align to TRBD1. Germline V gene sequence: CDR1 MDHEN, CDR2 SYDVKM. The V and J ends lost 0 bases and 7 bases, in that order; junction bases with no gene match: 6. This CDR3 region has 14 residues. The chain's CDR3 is CASSLWRTGSEQYF. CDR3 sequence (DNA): TGTGCCAGCAGTTTATGGAGGACAGGTAGTGAGCAGTACTTC.

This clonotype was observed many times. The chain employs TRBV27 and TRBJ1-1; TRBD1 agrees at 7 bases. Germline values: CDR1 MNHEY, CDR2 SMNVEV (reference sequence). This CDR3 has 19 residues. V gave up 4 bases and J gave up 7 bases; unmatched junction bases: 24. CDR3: CASSSTLTGPSPSGGEAFF. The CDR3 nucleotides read TGTGCCAGCAGTTCCACCCTGACAGGGCCTAGCCCATCCGGGGGTGAAGCTTTCTTT.

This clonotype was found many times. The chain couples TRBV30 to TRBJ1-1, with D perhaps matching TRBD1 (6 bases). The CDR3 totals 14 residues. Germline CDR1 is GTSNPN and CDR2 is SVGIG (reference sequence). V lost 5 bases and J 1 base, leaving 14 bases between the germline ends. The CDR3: CAWGRRQANTEAFF. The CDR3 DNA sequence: TGTGCCTGGGGGCGACGACAGGCGAACACTGAAGCTTTCTTT. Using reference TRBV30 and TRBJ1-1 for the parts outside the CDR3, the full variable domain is SQTIHQWPATLVQPVGSPLSLECTVEGTSNPNLYWYRQAAGRGLQLLFYSVGIGQISSEVPQNLSASRPQDRQFILSSKKLLLSDSGFYLCAWGRRQANTEAFFGQGTRLTVV.

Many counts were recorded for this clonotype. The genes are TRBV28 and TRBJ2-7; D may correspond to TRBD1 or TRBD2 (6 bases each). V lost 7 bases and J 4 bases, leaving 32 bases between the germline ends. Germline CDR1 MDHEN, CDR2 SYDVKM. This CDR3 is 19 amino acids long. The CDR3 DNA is TGTGCCAGCACCACTATAGGGGGGTATGAGGAGGATCCAGGATACGAGCAGTACTTC. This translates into CASTTIGGYEEDPGYEQYF.

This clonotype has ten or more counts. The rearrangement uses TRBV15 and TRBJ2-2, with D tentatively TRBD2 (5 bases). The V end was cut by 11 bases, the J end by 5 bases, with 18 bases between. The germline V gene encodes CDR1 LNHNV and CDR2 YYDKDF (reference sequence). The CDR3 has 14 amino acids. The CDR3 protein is CAAAGEIGTGELFF. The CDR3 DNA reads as TGTGCCGCGGCCGGGGAGATAGGGACCGGGGAGCTGTTTTTT.

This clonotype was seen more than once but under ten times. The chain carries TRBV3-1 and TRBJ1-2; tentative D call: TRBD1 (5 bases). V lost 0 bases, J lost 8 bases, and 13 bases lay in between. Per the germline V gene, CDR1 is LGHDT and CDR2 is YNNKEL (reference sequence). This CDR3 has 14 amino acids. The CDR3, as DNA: TGTGCCAGCAGCCAAGATGGGGCCACCTGGGGCTACACCTTC. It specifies CASSQDGATWGYTF.

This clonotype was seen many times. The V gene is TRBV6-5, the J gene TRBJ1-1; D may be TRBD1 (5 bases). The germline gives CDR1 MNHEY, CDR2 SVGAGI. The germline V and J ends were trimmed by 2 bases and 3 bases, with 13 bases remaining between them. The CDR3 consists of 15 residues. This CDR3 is CASSYIVWGYTEAFF. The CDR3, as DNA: TGTGCCAGCAGTTACATAGTTTGGGGGTACACTGAAGCTTTCTTT.

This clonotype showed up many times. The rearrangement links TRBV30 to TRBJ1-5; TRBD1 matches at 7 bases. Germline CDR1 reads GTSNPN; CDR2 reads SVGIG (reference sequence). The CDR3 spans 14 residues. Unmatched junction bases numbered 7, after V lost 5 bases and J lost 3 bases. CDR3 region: CAWGDSESNQPQHF. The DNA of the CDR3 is TGTGCCTGGGGGGACAGCGAATCCAATCAGCCCCAGCATTTT.

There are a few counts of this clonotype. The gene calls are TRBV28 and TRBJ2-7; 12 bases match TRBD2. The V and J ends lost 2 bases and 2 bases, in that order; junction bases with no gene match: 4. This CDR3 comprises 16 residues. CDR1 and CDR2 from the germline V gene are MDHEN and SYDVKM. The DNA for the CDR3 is TGTGCCAGCAGTTTAGACCTAGCGGGAGGGACCTACGAGCAGTACTTC. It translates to CASSLDLAGGTYEQYF.

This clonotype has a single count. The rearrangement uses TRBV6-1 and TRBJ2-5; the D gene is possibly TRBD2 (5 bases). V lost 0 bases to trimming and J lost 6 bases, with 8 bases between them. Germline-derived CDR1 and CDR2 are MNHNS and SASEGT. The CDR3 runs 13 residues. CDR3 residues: CASSEARGKTQYF. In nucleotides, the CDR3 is TGTGCCAGCAGTGAAGCGCGAGGGAAGACCCAGTACTTC.

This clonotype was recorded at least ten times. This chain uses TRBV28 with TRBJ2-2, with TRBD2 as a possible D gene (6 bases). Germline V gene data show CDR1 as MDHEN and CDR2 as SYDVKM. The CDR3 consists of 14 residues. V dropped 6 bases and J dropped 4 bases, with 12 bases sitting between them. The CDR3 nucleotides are TGTGCCAGCAGCCCGACTAGTTCCACCGGGGAGCTGTTTTTT. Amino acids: CASSPTSSTGELFF.

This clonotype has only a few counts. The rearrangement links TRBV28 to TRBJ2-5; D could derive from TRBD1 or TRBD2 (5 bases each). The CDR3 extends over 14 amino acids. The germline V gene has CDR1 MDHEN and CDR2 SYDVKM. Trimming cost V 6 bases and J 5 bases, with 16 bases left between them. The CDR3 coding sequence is TGTGCCAGCAGCCCTGACAGCCCGGGGGAGACCCAGTACTTC. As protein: CASSPDSPGETQYF.

The chain's CDR3 is CASSFQINYGYTF. The CDR3, as DNA: TGTGCCAGCAGTTTTCAAATTAACTATGGCTACACCTTC. The rearrangement links TRBV28 to TRBJ1-2, with D unresolved. The CDR3 is 13 amino acids. V shed 3 bases and J shed 1 base, with 6 bases lying between them. Germline CDR1 and CDR2: MDHEN and SYDVKM.

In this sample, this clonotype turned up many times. In DNA, the CDR3 is TGTGCCAGCAGCGGCGGGACTCTCAACACCTTC. It translates to CASSGGTLNTF. This sequence joins TRBV5-5 and TRBJ1-2; D is possibly TRBD1 (5 bases). V was pared by 4 bases and J by 12 bases, with 13 bases between. This CDR3 contains 11 residues. Germline lookup yields CDR1 SGHKS and CDR2 YYEKEE (reference sequence).

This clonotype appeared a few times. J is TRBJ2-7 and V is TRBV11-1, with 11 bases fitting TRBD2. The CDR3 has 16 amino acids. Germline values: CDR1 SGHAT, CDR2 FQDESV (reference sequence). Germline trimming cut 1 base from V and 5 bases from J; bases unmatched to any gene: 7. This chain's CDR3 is CASSLVRLAGPHEQYF. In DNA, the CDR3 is TGTGCCAGCAGCTTAGTTCGACTAGCGGGGCCCCACGAGCAGTACTTC.

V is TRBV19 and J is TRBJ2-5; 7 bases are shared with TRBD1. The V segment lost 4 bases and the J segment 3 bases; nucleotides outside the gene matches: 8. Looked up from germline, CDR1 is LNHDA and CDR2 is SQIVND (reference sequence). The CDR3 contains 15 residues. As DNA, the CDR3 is TGTGCCAGTAGTAAGGGACAGTATGCTAAAGAGACCCAGTACTTC. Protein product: CASSKGQYAKETQYF.

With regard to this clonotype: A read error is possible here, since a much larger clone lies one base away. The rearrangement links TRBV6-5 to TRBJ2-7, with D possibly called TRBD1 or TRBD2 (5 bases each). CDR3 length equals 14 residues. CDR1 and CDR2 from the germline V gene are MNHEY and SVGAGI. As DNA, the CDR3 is TGTGCCATCAGTTACTCCCGGGACGGCTACGAGCAGTACTTC. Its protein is CAISYSRDGYEQYF.

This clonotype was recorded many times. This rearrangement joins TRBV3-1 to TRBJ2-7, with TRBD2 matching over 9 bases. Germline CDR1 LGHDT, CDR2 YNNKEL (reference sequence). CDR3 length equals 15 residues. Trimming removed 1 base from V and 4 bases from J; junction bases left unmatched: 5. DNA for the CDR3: TGTGCCAGCAGCCAAGCCCCAGCGGGGGGTTACGAGCAGTACTTC. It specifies CASSQAPAGGYEQYF.

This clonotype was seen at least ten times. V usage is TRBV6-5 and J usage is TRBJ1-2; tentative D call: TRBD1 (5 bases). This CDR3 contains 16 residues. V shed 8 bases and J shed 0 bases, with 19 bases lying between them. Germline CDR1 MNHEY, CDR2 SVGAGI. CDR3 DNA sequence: TGTGCCAGCCCTCCGGGCGCCAGGGCCTCTAACTATGGCTACACCTTC. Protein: CASPPGARASNYGYTF.

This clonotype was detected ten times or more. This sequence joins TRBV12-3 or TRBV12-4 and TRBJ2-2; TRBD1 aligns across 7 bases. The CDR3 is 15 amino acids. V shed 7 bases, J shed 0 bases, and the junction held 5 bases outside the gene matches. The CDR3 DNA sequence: TGTGCCAGCACCCGGGACAGCCCGAACACCGGGGAGCTGTTTTTT. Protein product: CASTRDSPNTGELFF.

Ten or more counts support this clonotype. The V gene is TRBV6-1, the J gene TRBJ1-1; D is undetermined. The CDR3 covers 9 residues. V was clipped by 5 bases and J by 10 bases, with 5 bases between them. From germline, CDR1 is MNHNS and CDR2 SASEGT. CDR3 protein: CASSPSAFF. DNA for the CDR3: TGTGCCAGCAGTCCTTCAGCTTTCTTT.

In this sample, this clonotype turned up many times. The CDR3 sequence: CASSKTGTKETQYF. The CDR3 coding sequence is TGTGCCAGTAGTAAAACCGGGACCAAAGAGACCCAGTACTTC. V and J are TRBV19 and TRBJ2-5; D assignment may be TRBD1 or TRBD2 (5 bases each). Per the germline V gene, CDR1 is LNHDA and CDR2 is SQIVND (reference sequence). The CDR3 is 14 amino acids. V was clipped by 4 bases and J by 3 bases, with 12 bases between them.